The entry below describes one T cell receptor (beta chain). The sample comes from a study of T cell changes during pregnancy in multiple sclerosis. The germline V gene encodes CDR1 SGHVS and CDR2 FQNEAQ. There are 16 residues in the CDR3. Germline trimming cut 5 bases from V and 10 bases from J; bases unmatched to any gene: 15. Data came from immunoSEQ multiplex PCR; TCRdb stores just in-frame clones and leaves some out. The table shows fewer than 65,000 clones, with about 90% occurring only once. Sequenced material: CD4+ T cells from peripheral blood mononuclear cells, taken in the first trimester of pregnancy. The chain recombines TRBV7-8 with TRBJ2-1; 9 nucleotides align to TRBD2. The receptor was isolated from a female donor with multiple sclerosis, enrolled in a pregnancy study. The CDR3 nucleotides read TGTGCCAGCAGCCTTCTCTGGGCGGGGGGGCCACGGGAGCAGTTCTTC. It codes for CASSLLWAGGPREQFF.